The clone carrying this TCR beta chain was found a few times. Its antigen is not identified. The data stem from a study of response to subunit inactivated influenza vaccine. Study results and limitations: Researchers suggested that each seasonal influenza vaccination recruits few new T cells.

Germline assignment: CDR1 DFQATT and CDR2 SNEGSKA (reference sequence). Trimming removed 0 bases from V and 8 bases from J, with 22 bases in between. This CDR3 contains 17 residues. Each CDR3 protein is one row after TCRdb ran MiXCR on the RT-PCR reads. The sample shows about 610,000 distinct CDR3 sequences, 12% to 15% of them seen only once. This sequence originates from a man over 45 who received an inactivated influenza vaccine. The sequenced sample was PBMCs from blood, obtained roughly 12 days after vaccination. The V call is TRBV20-1, the J call TRBJ2-2; D is ambiguous. In nucleotides, the CDR3 is TGCAGTGCTAGAGAGCCTCCCGGGCCTTCGCTTTTTGGGGAGCTGTTTTTT. This codes for CSAREPPGPSLFGELFF.